The 9 T cell receptor beta chains listed next were all sequenced from one sample in a study of blood T cell repertoires in COVID-19. Method: immunoSEQ multiplex PCR; TCRdb's copy keeps in-frame clones and lacks some. The sample has some 60,000 clones; about 88% are singletons. Sample: peripheral blood. The receptors come from a human donor with active COVID-19. The donor label of this sample is uncertain.

This clone is labeled medium-sized. The V call is TRBV28, the J call TRBJ2-7, with 9 bases matching TRBD1. CDR1 is MDHEN, CDR2 SYDVKM, per germline. V trimming: 1 base; J trimming: 7 bases; junction bases outside the gene matches: 8. The CDR3 runs to 15 residues. This CDR3 reads CASSLFGTGIGEQYF. The CDR3 region has the DNA TGTGCCAGCAGTTTATTTGGGACAGGGATTGGAGAGCAGTACTTC.

The rearrangement uses TRBV9 and TRBJ2-7; TRBD2 agrees at 7 bases. Germline CDR1 is SGDLS and CDR2 is YYNGEE. V shed 2 bases and J 5 bases; nucleotides not matched to a gene: 4. This CDR3 region has 13 residues. Here the CDR3 DNA reads TGTGCCAGCAGCGTTACGGGGGGAAACGAGCAGTACTTC. Protein sequence: CASSVTGGNEQYF.

By share, this clone ranks as medium-sized. This rearrangement joins TRBV3-1 (or the pseudogene TRBV3-2) to TRBJ2-5; 7 bases are shared with TRBD2. J lost 5 bases, V lost 0 bases, and 6 bases had no gene match. The CDR3 has 15 amino acids. Germline CDR1 is LGHDT and CDR2 is YNNKEL (reference sequence). The CDR3: CASSQESGVWETQYF. Written as DNA, the CDR3 is TGTGCCAGCAGCCAAGAGAGCGGGGTGTGGGAGACCCAGTACTTC.

This chain links TRBV5-1 with TRBJ2-5; D is uncertain. The CDR3 loop spans 15 amino acids. CDR1 SGHRS and CDR2 YFSETQ come from the germline V gene. Trimming took 4 bases from V and 3 from J, leaving 16 bases between them. The CDR3 DNA reads TGCGCCAGCAGCCCCTTGACAACGACGAAAGAGACCCAGTACTTC. Translated, it gives CASSPLTTTKETQYF.

The chain has TRBV7-3 and TRBJ2-2; possibly TRBD2 for D (5 bases). The germline CDR1 and CDR2 sequences are SGHTA and FQGTGA. Trimming cost V 1 base and J 6 bases, with 9 bases left between them. This CDR3 has 14 residues. CDR3 DNA: TGTGCCAGCAGCTTAAGAGAGGGCCCCGGGGAGCTGTTTTTT. Translating gives CASSLREGPGELFF.

The V gene is TRBV30, the J gene TRBJ2-7, with D possibly matching TRBD1 (5 bases). V was trimmed by 3 bases and J by 4 bases, leaving 7 bases between them. Per the germline V gene, CDR1 is GTSNPN and CDR2 is SVGIG (reference sequence). The CDR3 spans 11 residues. CDR3 coding DNA: TGTGCCTGGAGCAGGGATTACGAGCAGTACTTC. Its translation: CAWSRDYEQYF.

V is TRBV18 and J is TRBJ2-2; D gene ambiguous. CDR3 length: 12 residues. Germline assignment: CDR1 KGHSH and CDR2 LQKENI. Trimming removed 2 bases at V and 7 bases at J, with 5 bases between. The CDR3 reads CASSPIGGELFF. In DNA, the CDR3 is TGTGCCAGCTCACCAATCGGCGGGGAGCTGTTTTTT.

The J gene is TRBJ1-4, the V gene TRBV5-1; maybe TRBD1 (5 bases). Germline V gene sequence: CDR1 SGHRS, CDR2 YFSETQ. V was trimmed by 4 bases and J by 0 bases, leaving 10 bases between them. The CDR3 runs to 15 residues. CDR3 sequence (DNA): TGCGCCAGCAGCACGCAGGGATCAACTAATGAAAAACTGTTTTTT. It encodes CASSTQGSTNEKLFF.

The CDR3 DNA is TGTGCCAGCAGTGAATCCCCTAGCGGGGGAAGGGAGAAGACCCAGTACTTC. This encodes CASSESPSGGREKTQYF. The genes are TRBV25-1 and TRBJ2-5, with 10 bases fitting TRBD2. The J segment lost 6 bases and the V segment lost 1 base, leaving 11 bases of the junction unmatched. This CDR3 region has 17 residues. CDR1 MGHDK and CDR2 SYGVNS come from the germline V gene.